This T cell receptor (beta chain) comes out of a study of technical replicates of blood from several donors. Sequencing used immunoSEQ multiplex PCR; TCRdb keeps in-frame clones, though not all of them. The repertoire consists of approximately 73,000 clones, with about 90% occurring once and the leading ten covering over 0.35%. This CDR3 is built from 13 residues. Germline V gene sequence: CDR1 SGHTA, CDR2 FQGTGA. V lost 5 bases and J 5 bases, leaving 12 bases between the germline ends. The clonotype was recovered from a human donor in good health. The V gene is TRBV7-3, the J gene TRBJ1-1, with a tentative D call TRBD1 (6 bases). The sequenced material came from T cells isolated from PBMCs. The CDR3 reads CASSQITGTEAFF. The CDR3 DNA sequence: TGTGCCAGCAGCCAAATAACAGGGACTGAAGCTTTCTTT.